This T cell receptor (beta chain) was documented in a study of blood T cell repertoires in COVID-19. Data came from immunoSEQ multiplex PCR; TCRdb stores just in-frame clones and leaves some out. The sample includes around 400,000 clones, roughly 86% seen only once; the top ten take 2% to 2.5%. The CDR3 contains 16 residues. The germline V and J ends were trimmed by 0 bases and 5 bases, with 17 bases remaining between them. Only one count was recorded for this clone. This rearrangement joins TRBV23-1 to TRBJ2-7, with D possibly TRBD1 on 5 matching bases. TRBV23-1 is reported as an ORF; its role is uncertain. The sequenced sample was peripheral blood. The clonotype was recovered from a woman aged 55-69 years with COVID-19, enrolled during active disease. CDR3 sequence (DNA): TGCGCCAGCAGTCAATCGGAGACAGTCCTTTTCCACGAGCAGTACTTC. It translates to CASSQSETVLFHEQYF.